Below are 28 T cell receptor beta chains sequenced from a single sample in a study of CD8+CD57+ T cells in acquired aplastic anemia (dated 2018 in TCRdb). Sequencing instrument: Illumina HiSeq 2000. Genomic DNA served as template for TCR beta VDJ combination and CDR3 sequence profiling. TCRdb ran its own pipeline on the public reads, namely fastp trimming at Q25 and MiXCR clone calling, and kept in-frame beta chains. Rows merge per CDR3 protein into single entries with the most common DNA and genes. The sample has about 420,000 distinct CDR3 sequences on record, approximately 70% of them singletons. Clones ranked in the top ten supply approximately 3.9% of the sample. Sequenced material: sorted CD4+, CD8+, or CD8+CD57+ T cells (not recorded which) from PBMCs. The source of these receptors is a human donor in good health, serving as a control.

To note about this clonotype: Germline and junction disagree at one end, which may indicate a read error. The chain uses TRBV7-2 and TRBJ1-1; D is ambiguous. The germline CDR1 and CDR2 sequences are SGHTA and FQGNSA. This CDR3 comprises 14 residues. CDR3 sequence (DNA): TGTGCCAGCAGCTTAGACGGAACCATGAACAATGAATCTTTT. This translates into CASSLDGTMNNESF.

This clonotype was counted only a few times. This chain uses TRBV10-3 with TRBJ1-2, with D tentatively TRBD1 (5 bases). The CDR3 covers 15 residues. CDR1 and CDR2 (germline): ENHRY, SYGVKD. With 0 bases removed from V and 2 bases from J, the gap between germline ends came to 10 bases. CDR3 sequence (DNA): TGTGCCATCAGTGAGTCCCCAGGGTACAACTATGGCTACACCTTC. Its translation is CAISESPGYNYGYTF.

The chain combines TRBV7-2 with TRBJ2-6; D may be TRBD1 or TRBD2 (6 bases each). V lost 0 bases, J lost 16 bases, and 22 bases lay in between. CDR1 is SGHTA and CDR2 is FQGNSA in the germline V gene. CDR3 size: 16 residues. In DNA form, the CDR3 reads TGTGCCAGCAGCTTAGCGGGGGGCACTGAAGCTTTCTTTCTGACTTTC. Translation gives CASSLAGGTEAFFLTF.

V usage is TRBV19 and J usage is TRBJ1-6, with D perhaps matching TRBD1 (5 bases). This CDR3 is 13 amino acids long. Germline-derived CDR1 and CDR2 are LNHDA and SQIVND (reference sequence). The CDR3 protein is CGRIVGGNSPLHF. The DNA of the CDR3 is TGTGGCAGAATTGTCGGGGGGAATTCACCCCTCCACTTT.

The chain links TRBV5-1 to TRBJ1-4, with D tentatively TRBD1 (6 bases). V dropped 3 bases and J dropped 1 base, with 10 bases sitting between them. There are 15 residues in the CDR3. Germline CDR1 SGHRS, CDR2 YFSETQ. DNA of the CDR3: TGCGCCAGCAGCTCTTTACAGGGAACTAATGAAAAACTGTTTTTT. It specifies CASSSLQGTNEKLFF.

The V call is TRBV11-3, the J call TRBJ1-6; D gene uncertain. This CDR3 comprises 15 residues. Trimming took 4 bases from V and 7 from J, leaving 14 bases between them. The germline V gene has CDR1 SGHNT and CDR2 YENEEA. Here the CDR3 DNA reads TGTGCCAGCAGCTCTGGTTGGGTTGTGAATTCACCCCTCCACTTT. It specifies CASSSGWVVNSPLHF.

The chain combines TRBV2 with TRBJ1-1, with D maybe TRBD1 (6 bases). The ends were cut back, 10 bases at V and 4 bases at J, with 19 bases in the middle. Germline values: CDR1 SNHLY, CDR2 FYNNEI. This CDR3 contains 14 residues. This CDR3 is CAIRPGTTTTEAFF. CDR3 coding DNA: TGTGCCATCAGGCCCGGGACAACAACCACTGAAGCTTTCTTT.

This chain links TRBV19 with TRBJ1-1; D might be TRBD1 (5 bases). Germline CDR1 reads LNHDA; CDR2 reads SQIVND (reference sequence). The CDR3 runs 13 residues. V lost 11 bases and J 5 bases, leaving 18 bases between the germline ends. The CDR3 is CAWGYYRRTEAFF. CDR3 nucleotide sequence: TGTGCCTGGGGCTATTACAGGAGAACTGAAGCTTTCTTT.

This clonotype has ten or more counts. V and J are TRBV12-3 or TRBV12-4 and TRBJ1-4; possible D gene TRBD1, 5 bases. Trimming removed 6 bases at V and 7 bases at J, with 24 bases between. There are 17 residues in the CDR3. CDR3 protein: CASSHSARQRGGEKLFF. CDR3 coding DNA: TGTGCCAGCAGCCACTCCGCCCGACAGAGGGGAGGTGAAAAACTGTTTTTT.

Of note for this clonotype: Being one base from a much bigger clone, this may be a read error. V is TRBV12-3 or TRBV12-4 and J is TRBJ2-4; a weak D match, TRBD2 (6 bases). The CDR3 consists of 15 residues. V was cut by 6 bases and J by 7 bases, with 19 bases left in between. The CDR3 loop reads CASSPTRRVWNIQYF. CDR3 nucleotide sequence: TGTGCCAGCAGCCCCACCAGGAGGGTCTGGAACATTCAGTACTTC.

In this sample, this clonotype turned up many times. The V gene is TRBV27, the J gene TRBJ2-2; D gene uncertain. V lost 2 bases and J 4 bases, leaving 11 bases between the germline ends. Germline CDR1 is MNHEY and CDR2 is SMNVEV (reference sequence). This CDR3 comprises 15 residues. The CDR3 here is CASSLHRAGTGELFF. In DNA, the CDR3 is TGTGCCAGCAGTTTACATCGGGCCGGCACCGGGGAGCTGTTTTTT.

The chain carries TRBV12-3 or TRBV12-4 and TRBJ2-3; TRBD2 matches at 11 bases. After removal of 6 bases from V and 2 bases from J, the junction contained 4 bases not matched to a gene. This CDR3 has 15 amino acids. The CDR3 region has the DNA TGTGCCAGCAGAAGACTAGCGGGGTTCACAGATACGCAGTATTTT. This translates into CASRRLAGFTDTQYF.

Turning to this clonotype: Likely a read error: the CDR3 ends without its conserved phenylalanine or tryptophan. The chain links TRBV15 to TRBJ2-7, with TRBD2 as a possible D gene (7 bases). CDR3 length equals 14 residues. Germline V CDR1 and CDR2: LNHNV, YYDKDF (reference sequence). The CDR3, as DNA: TGTGCCACCAGCAGAGCGGGGGGCTCCTACGGGCAGTACTCC. Translation gives CATSRAGGSYGQYS.

This clonotype was detected ten times or more. The chain links TRBV7-2 to TRBJ1-1; D uncertain. Trimming removed 1 base from V and 0 bases from J, with 6 bases in between. The CDR3 loop spans 14 amino acids. Per the germline V gene, CDR1 is SGHTA and CDR2 is FQGNSA. The CDR3 protein is CASSLERLNTEAFF. CDR3 coding DNA: TGTGCCAGCAGCTTAGAACGGCTGAACACTGAAGCTTTCTTT.

The count of this clonotype is one. This may stem from a read error, because a much larger clone lies one nucleotide away. The chain combines TRBV12-3 or TRBV12-4 with TRBJ2-7; TRBD1 matches at 9 bases. Unmatched junction bases numbered 11, after V lost 7 bases and J lost 7 bases. CDR3 length: 14 amino acids. Here the CDR3 DNA reads TGTGCCAGCACCCAACAGGGGGCTTATGATGAGCAGTACTTC. It yields the protein CASTQQGAYDEQYF.

This rearrangement joins TRBV12-3 or TRBV12-4 to TRBJ2-7, with 10 nucleotides matching TRBD1. This CDR3 spans 15 amino acids. Germline trimming cut 7 bases from V and 2 bases from J; bases unmatched to any gene: 8. The CDR3 region is CASTLSGTGAYEQYF. Here the CDR3 DNA reads TGTGCCAGCACCCTTTCCGGGACAGGGGCCTACGAGCAGTACTTC.

This clonotype was seen repeatedly, ten times or more. This chain links TRBV6-4 with TRBJ2-2; D is ambiguous. CDR1 and CDR2 (germline): MRHNA, SNTAGT. The CDR3 runs 14 residues. V dropped 4 bases and J dropped 0 bases, with 6 bases sitting between them. CDR3 protein: CASSVGSNTGELFF. The CDR3 DNA reads as TGTGCCAGCAGTGTGGGTTCGAACACCGGGGAGCTGTTTTTT.

This clonotype was picked up many times. The chain has TRBV19 and TRBJ2-3; D is unresolved. Between the trimmed V and J ends, which lost 9 bases and 0 bases, there was a span of 13 bases. The length of the CDR3 is 14 residues. Germline V gene lookup returns CDR1 LNHDA and CDR2 SQIVND (reference sequence). The chain's CDR3 is CASRTGGSTDTQYF. The DNA for the CDR3 is TGTGCCAGCCGCACCGGCGGTAGCACAGATACGCAGTATTTT.

The rearrangement links TRBV12-3 or TRBV12-4 to TRBJ2-7; tentatively, D is TRBD1 (5 bases). The ends were cut back, 3 bases at V and 2 bases at J, with 11 bases in the middle. There are 14 residues in the CDR3. CDR3 nucleotides: TGTGCCAGCAGTTTCGGTGCGACAGCCTACGAGCAGTACTTC. It is translated as CASSFGATAYEQYF.

With respect to this clonotype: A much more abundant neighbour one base away suggests this may be a read error. The rearrangement joins TRBV6-5 to TRBJ2-3; 10 bases are shared with TRBD1. Germline V gene data show CDR1 as MNHEY and CDR2 as SVGAGI. CDR3 length equals 15 residues. DNA for the CDR3: TGTGCCTGCAGTTACGACAGGGGGCGCGAAGATACGCAGTATTTT. Translating it yields CACSYDRGREDTQYF.

This chain connects TRBV20-1 to TRBJ2-5, with D uncertain. The CDR3 contains 14 residues. Deletions cut 8 bases from V and 5 bases from J, with 21 bases between. CDR1 is DFQATT and CDR2 is SNEGSKA in the germline V gene (reference sequence). Written as DNA, the CDR3 is TGCAGTATTATTGGCGGCGCCAGCTATGAGACCCAGTACTTC. This translates into CSIIGGASYETQYF.

This chain joins TRBV19 and TRBJ2-1, with 8 bases fitting TRBD2. CDR1 is LNHDA, CDR2 SQIVND, per germline (reference sequence). This CDR3 contains 15 residues. V was clipped by 1 base and J by 3 bases; unmatched bases: 2. The DNA for the CDR3 is TGTGCCAGTAGTATAGCGGGAGGGATCTACAATGAGCAGTTCTTC. Protein: CASSIAGGIYNEQFF.

Notes on this clonotype: Relative to the germline gene, one junction end is altered; a read error may explain this. The gene calls are TRBV7-3 and TRBJ2-1; weak D call: TRBD2 (5 bases). Germline V gives CDR1 SGHTA, CDR2 FQGTGA. CDR3 length: 13 amino acids. The CDR3 region is CASNLLKEATQFF. The DNA of the CDR3 is TGTGCCAGCAATCTGTTAAAGGAGGCTACACAGTTCTTT. Looking up the rest from reference TRBV7-3 and TRBJ2-1 gives the full variable domain: GAGVSQTPSNKVTEKGKYVELRCDPISGHTALYWYRQSLGQGPEFLIYFQGTGAADDSGLPNDRFFAVRPEGSVSTLKIQRTERGDSAVYLCASNLLKEATQFFGPGTRLTVL.

Details on this clonotype: The DNA is left out, because the CDR3 cannot be placed on it with certainty; the CDR3 is given as TCRdb lists it. The chain has TRBV7-2 and TRBJ2-1; the tabulated D call, TRBD1, remains unverified against the DNA. The CDR3 is 15 amino acids long, termini counted. Germline V CDR1 and CDR2: SGHTA, FQGNSA. The CDR3: CASSGQIEAFFGQFF.

V usage is TRBV15 and J usage is TRBJ2-2, with D unclear. The CDR3 is made up of 14 amino acids. The V and J ends lost 0 bases and 4 bases respectively, with 6 bases between them. Germline CDR1 reads LNHNV; CDR2 reads YYDKDF (reference sequence). CDR3 in DNA: TGTGCCACCAGCAGAGATCAAGGCACCGGGGAGCTGTTTTTT. It codes for CATSRDQGTGELFF.

This clonotype was recorded at least ten times. V usage is TRBV5-1 and J usage is TRBJ1-3, with TRBD1 matching over 7 bases. Trimming cost V 0 bases and J 3 bases; bases outside gene matches: 6. CDR1 SGHRS and CDR2 YFSETQ come from the germline V gene. CDR3 size: 16 residues. In DNA, the CDR3 is TGCGCCAGCAGCTTGGAGGGCAGGGGGTTTGGAAACACCATATATTTT. It encodes CASSLEGRGFGNTIYF.

The chain combines TRBV11-3 with TRBJ2-7; either TRBD1 or TRBD2 may supply D (5 bases each). The CDR3 loop spans 14 amino acids. V shed 7 bases and J shed 1 base, with 14 bases lying between them. Germline V CDR1 and CDR2: SGHNT, YENEEA. CDR3 amino acids: CASTGTFFSYEQYF. The CDR3 coding sequence is TGTGCCAGCACCGGGACCTTCTTTTCCTACGAGCAGTACTTC.

This clonotype was seen once. The chain is built from TRBV12-3 or TRBV12-4 and TRBJ1-4, with 8 bases aligning to TRBD1. This CDR3 contains 16 residues. Germline trimming cut 6 bases from V and 2 bases from J; bases unmatched to any gene: 8. CDR3 sequence reads: CASSPGTGGTNEKLFF. As DNA, the CDR3 is TGTGCCAGCAGCCCCGGGACAGGTGGGACTAATGAAAAACTGTTTTTT.